These T cell receptor beta chains were read from a single sample in a study of cytomegalovirus exposure and HLA in healthy donors. Only in-frame clones appear in the TCRdb table, and some are missing; sequencing was by immunoSEQ multiplex PCR. The table includes over 150,000 clones, around 80% detected once. The sequencing sample was made of PBMCs. These receptors were obtained from a woman aged 40 to 50 in good health and CMV-seropositive. Both conserved end residues are part of each CDR3. The D gene is left open where the match is weak. Clone size is not always given. Where it is, it says once, few, many or a class for expanded clones.

clone size	J gene	V gene	CDR3 length	D gene	CDR3 protein	CDR3 DNA
NA	TRBJ1-4	TRBV5-1	16	NA	CASSLGQGSTNEKLFF	TGCGCCAGCAGCTTGGGGCAGGGAAGTACTAATGAAAAACTGTTTTTT
NA	TRBJ2-5	TRBV5-1	16	NA	CASSHSSTVNQETQYF	TGCGCCAGCAGCCACAGTTCGACGGTGAACCAAGAGACCCAGTACTTC
NA	TRBJ2-7	TRBV5-1	15	NA	CASSFGLAESNEQYF	TGCGCCAGCAGCTTCGGGCTAGCCGAATCCAACGAGCAGTACTTC
NA	TRBJ2-7	TRBV27	14	NA	CASSYHGSPHEQYF	TGTGCCAGCAGTTACCACGGGTCCCCCCACGAGCAGTACTTC
NA	TRBJ1-1	TRBV2	14	TRBD1	CASSLILQGFEAFF	TGTGCCAGCAGCTTGATATTACAGGGGTTTGAAGCTTTCTTT
NA	TRBJ2-1	TRBV5-5	15	TRBD1	CASSMGQGKGNEQFF	TGTGCCAGCAGCATGGGACAGGGGAAGGGCAATGAGCAGTTCTTC
NA	TRBJ2-5	TRBV2	13	NA	CASNTDGEETQYF	TGTGCCAGCAACACGGACGGGGAAGAGACCCAGTACTTC
NA	TRBJ2-7	TRBV7-8	14	NA	CASSFGLASYEQYF	TGTGCCAGCAGCTTTGGGCTAGCGTCCTACGAGCAGTACTTC
few	TRBJ2-2	TRBV27	15	NA	CASSLSGVGTGELFF	TGTGCCAGCAGTTTATCGGGAGTCGGTACCGGGGAGCTGTTTTTT
NA	TRBJ2-7	TRBV5-1	15	TRBD2	CASKAKREGRDEQYF	TGCGCCAGCAAGGCGAAGCGGGAGGGCCGGGACGAGCAGTACTTC
few	TRBJ2-7	TRBV6-1	14	TRBD2	CASSNSGTHYEQYF	TGTGCCAGCTCAAATAGCGGGACTCACTACGAGCAGTACTTC
NA	TRBJ2-1	TRBV15	18	TRBD2	CATSRDPRGRSKYNEQFF	TGTGCCACCAGCAGAGATCCCCGCGGGAGGTCCAAATACAATGAGCAGTTCTTC
NA	TRBJ1-5	TRBV6-1	14	NA	CASSGSLSNQPQHF	TGTGCCAGCAGTGGGAGCCTGAGCAATCAGCCCCAGCATTTT
NA	TRBJ2-7	TRBV5-1	16	TRBD2	CASSPRGAGGVYEQYF	TGCGCCAGCAGCCCGCGAGGCGCGGGAGGGGTCTACGAGCAGTACTTC
NA	TRBJ2-3	TRBV2	16	NA	CASSGRAGYSTDTQYF	TGTGCCAGCAGTGGCCGAGCAGGATATAGCACAGATACGCAGTATTTT
few	TRBJ2-7	TRBV9	14	TRBD2	CASSRTSGSYEQYF	TGTGCCAGCAGCCGGACTAGCGGGTCCTACGAGCAGTACTTC
NA	TRBJ2-3	TRBV30	14	NA	CAWSRQVPGDTQYF	TGTGCCTGGTCCCGACAGGTCCCAGGGGATACGCAGTATTTT
NA	TRBJ1-2	TRBV5-1	14	NA	CASSSGEANYGYTF	TGCGCCAGCAGCTCAGGGGAAGCTAACTATGGCTACACCTTC
NA	TRBJ2-4	TRBV19	14	TRBD1	CASTIGQGAHIQYF	TGTGCCAGTACCATCGGGCAGGGGGCCCACATTCAGTACTTC
NA	TRBJ2-7	TRBV5-1	13	NA	CASRKAAAYEQYF	TGCGCCAGCAGGAAAGCGGCCGCCTACGAGCAGTACTTC
once	TRBJ2-2	TRBV27	17	TRBD2	CASSAPRTSSNTGELFF	TGTGCCAGCAGTGCCCCTAGGACTAGCTCGAACACCGGGGAGCTGTTTTTT
NA	TRBJ2-6	TRBV7-3	17	NA	CASSSPTMSSGANVLTF	TGTGCCAGCAGCTCCCCTACTATGAGCTCTGGGGCCAACGTCCTGACTTTC
NA	TRBJ2-7	TRBV28	14	TRBD1	CASSLGQGSYEQYF	TGTGCCAGCAGTTTAGGACAGGGATCCTACGAGCAGTACTTC
NA	TRBJ2-3	TRBV5-1	14	NA	CASSLGAASDTQYF	TGCGCCAGCAGCTTAGGAGCGGCGTCAGATACGCAGTATTTT
NA	TRBJ2-5	TRBV6-1	14	TRBD1	CASRTGGAVVTQYF	TGTGCCTCCAGGACAGGGGGCGCGGTTGTGACCCAGTACTTC
NA	TRBJ2-3	TRBV5-1	13	TRBD1	CASSRTGGDTQYF	TGCGCCAGCAGCAGGACAGGGGGGGATACGCAGTATTTT
NA	TRBJ2-7	TRBV27	16	NA	CASSLRQGWSSYEQYF	TGTGCCAGCAGTTTACGGCAGGGGTGGAGCTCCTACGAGCAGTACTTC
NA	TRBJ2-5	TRBV7-8	17	TRBD2	CASSLFRSSGSQETQYF	TGTGCCAGCAGCTTATTTAGGTCTAGCGGGAGCCAAGAGACCCAGTACTTC
once	TRBJ1-3	TRBV5-1	17	NA	CASSLEAGAISGNTIYF	TGCGCCAGCAGCTTGGAGGCAGGGGCTATCTCTGGAAACACCATATATTTT
once	TRBJ1-5	TRBV6-6	14	TRBD1	CASSFGQAVRAQHF	TGTGCCAGCAGCTTCGGACAGGCAGTAAGGGCCCAGCATTTT
NA	TRBJ2-7	TRBV19	15	TRBD2	CASSISTSGNYEQYF	TGTGCCAGTAGTATTAGTACTAGCGGGAATTACGAGCAGTACTTC
NA	TRBJ1-5	TRBV6-5	13	NA	CASGQDSNQPQHF	TGTGCCAGCGGACAAGATAGCAATCAGCCCCAGCATTTT
NA	TRBJ2-1	TRBV28	15	TRBD2	CASSLGLAGRGEQFF	TGTGCCAGCAGTTTGGGACTAGCGGGACGGGGTGAGCAGTTCTTC
NA	TRBJ2-3	TRBV11-2	19	NA	CASSLEQARGRSSTDTQYF	TGTGCCAGCAGCTTAGAACAAGCGCGAGGAAGATCTAGCACAGATACGCAGTATTTT
NA	TRBJ2-1	TRBV28	15	TRBD1	CASSIYRGTYNEQFF	TGTGCCAGCAGTATATACAGGGGGACTTACAATGAGCAGTTCTTC
NA	TRBJ2-7	TRBV5-1	12	TRBD1	CASRQGAYEQYF	TGCGCCAGCAGACAGGGGGCCTACGAGCAGTACTTC
NA	TRBJ1-2	TRBV4-1	15	TRBD1	CASSPGTGGDYGYTF	TGCGCCAGCAGCCCCGGGACAGGGGGCGACTATGGCTACACCTTC
NA	TRBJ1-2	TRBV28	14	NA	CASSLAREDYGYTF	TGTGCCAGCAGTTTAGCCAGGGAGGACTATGGCTACACCTTC
NA	TRBJ2-3	TRBV7-3	15	TRBD2	CASSLMAGGTDTQYF	TGTGCCAGCAGCTTAATGGCGGGAGGCACAGATACGCAGTATTTT
NA	TRBJ2-3	TRBV27	17	TRBD2	CASSLLTSGRAEDTQYF	TGTGCCAGCAGTCTACTGACTAGCGGGAGGGCGGAAGATACGCAGTATTTT